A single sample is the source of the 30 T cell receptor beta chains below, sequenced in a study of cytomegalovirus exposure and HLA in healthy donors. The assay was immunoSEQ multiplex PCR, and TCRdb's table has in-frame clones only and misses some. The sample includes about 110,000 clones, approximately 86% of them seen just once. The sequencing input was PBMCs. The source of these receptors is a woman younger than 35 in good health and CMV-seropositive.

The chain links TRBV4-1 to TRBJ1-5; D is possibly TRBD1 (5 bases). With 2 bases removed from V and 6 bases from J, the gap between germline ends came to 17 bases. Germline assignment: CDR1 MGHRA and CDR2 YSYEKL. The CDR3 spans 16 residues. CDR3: CASSQPGLDSVQPQHF. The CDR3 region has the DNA TGCGCCAGCAGCCAACCGGGACTCGACAGCGTTCAGCCCCAGCATTTT.

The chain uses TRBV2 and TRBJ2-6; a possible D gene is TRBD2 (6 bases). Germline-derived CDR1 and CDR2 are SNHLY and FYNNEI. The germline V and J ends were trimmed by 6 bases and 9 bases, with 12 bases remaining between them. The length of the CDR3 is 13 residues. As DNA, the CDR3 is TGTGCCAGCAGGACCGGGACTTACAACGTCCTGACTTTC. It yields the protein CASRTGTYNVLTF.

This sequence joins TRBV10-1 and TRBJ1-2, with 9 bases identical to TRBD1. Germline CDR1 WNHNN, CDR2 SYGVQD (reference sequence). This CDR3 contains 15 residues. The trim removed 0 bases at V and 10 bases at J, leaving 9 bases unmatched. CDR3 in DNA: TGCGCCAGCAGTGAGTCGGGGACAGGGATAAGCTCCTACACCTTC. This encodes CASSESGTGISSYTF.

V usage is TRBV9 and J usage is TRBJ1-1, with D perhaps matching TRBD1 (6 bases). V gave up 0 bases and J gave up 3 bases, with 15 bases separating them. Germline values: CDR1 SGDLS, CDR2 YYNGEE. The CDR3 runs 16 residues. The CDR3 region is CASSVAIRTADTEAFF. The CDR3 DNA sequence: TGTGCCAGCAGCGTAGCGATAAGGACAGCCGACACTGAAGCTTTCTTT.

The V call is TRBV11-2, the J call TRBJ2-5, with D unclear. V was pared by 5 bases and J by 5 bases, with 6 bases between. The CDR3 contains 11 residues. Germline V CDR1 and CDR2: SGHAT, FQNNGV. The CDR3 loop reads CASSHRETQYF. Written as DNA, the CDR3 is TGTGCCAGCAGCCACCGGGAGACCCAGTACTTC.

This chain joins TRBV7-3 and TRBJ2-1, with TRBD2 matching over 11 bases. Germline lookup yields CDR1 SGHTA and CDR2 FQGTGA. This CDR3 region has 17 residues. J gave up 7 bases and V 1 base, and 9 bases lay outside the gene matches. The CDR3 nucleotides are TGTGCCAGCAGCTTAAACCCCCTAGCGGGGGGCCAAAATGAGCAGTTCTTC. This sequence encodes CASSLNPLAGGQNEQFF. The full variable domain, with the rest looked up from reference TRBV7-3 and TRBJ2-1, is GAGVSQTPSNKVTEKGKYVELRCDPISGHTALYWYRQSLGQGPEFLIYFQGTGAADDSGLPNDRFFAVRPEGSVSTLKIQRTERGDSAVYLCASSLNPLAGGQNEQFFGPGTRLTVL.

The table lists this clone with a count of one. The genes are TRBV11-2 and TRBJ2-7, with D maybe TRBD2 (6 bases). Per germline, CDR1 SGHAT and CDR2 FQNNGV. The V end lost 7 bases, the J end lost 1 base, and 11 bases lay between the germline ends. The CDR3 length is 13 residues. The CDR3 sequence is CASNPGSSYEQYF. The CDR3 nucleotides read TGTGCCAGCAACCCCGGGAGTTCCTACGAGCAGTACTTC.

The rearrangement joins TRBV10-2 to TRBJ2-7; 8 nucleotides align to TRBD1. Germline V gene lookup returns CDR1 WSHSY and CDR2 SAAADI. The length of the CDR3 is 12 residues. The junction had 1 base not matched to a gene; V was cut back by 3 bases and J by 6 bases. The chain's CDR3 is CASSEQGGEQYF. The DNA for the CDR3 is TGCGCCAGCAGTGAACAGGGGGGCGAGCAGTACTTC.

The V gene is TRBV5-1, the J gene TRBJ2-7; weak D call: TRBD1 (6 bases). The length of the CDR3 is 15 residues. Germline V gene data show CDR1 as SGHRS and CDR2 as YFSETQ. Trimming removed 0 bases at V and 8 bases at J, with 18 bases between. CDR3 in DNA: TGCGCCAGCAGCTTGGCCTTGTACAGGGAAGTTAAGCAGTACTTC. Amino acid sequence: CASSLALYREVKQYF.

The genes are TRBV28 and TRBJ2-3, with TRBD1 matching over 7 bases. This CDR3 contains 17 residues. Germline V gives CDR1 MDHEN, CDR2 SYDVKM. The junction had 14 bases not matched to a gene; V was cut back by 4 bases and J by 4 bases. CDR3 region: CASSSSTWAGGSDTQYF. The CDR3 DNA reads TGTGCCAGCAGTTCCTCGACTTGGGCAGGGGGATCAGATACGCAGTATTTT.

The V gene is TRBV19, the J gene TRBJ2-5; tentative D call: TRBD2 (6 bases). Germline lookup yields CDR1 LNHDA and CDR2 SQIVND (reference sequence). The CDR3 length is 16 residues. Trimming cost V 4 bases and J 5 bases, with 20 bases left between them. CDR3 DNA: TGTGCCAGTAGTACCCTGGCGGTGGCGGGGAGGGAGACCCAGTACTTC. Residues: CASSTLAVAGRETQYF. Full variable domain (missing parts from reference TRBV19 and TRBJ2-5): DGGITQSPKYLFRKEGQNVTLSCEQNLNHDAMYWYRQDPGQGLRLIYYSQIVNDFQKGDIAEGYSVSREKKESFPLTVTSAQKNPTAFYLCASSTLAVAGRETQYFGPGTRLLVL.

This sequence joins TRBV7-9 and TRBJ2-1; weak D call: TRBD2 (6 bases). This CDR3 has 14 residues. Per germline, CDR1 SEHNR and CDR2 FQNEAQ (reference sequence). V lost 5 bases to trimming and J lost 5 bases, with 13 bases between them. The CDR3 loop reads CASSPGRLNNEQFF. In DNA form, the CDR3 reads TGTGCCAGCAGCCCCGGGAGATTAAACAATGAGCAGTTCTTC.

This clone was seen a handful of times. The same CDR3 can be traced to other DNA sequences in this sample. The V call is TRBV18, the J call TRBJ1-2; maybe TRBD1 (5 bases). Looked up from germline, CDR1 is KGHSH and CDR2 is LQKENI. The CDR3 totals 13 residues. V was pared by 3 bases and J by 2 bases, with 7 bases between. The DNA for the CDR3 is TGTGCCAGCTCACCCGACAGAAACTATGGCTACACCTTC. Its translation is CASSPDRNYGYTF.

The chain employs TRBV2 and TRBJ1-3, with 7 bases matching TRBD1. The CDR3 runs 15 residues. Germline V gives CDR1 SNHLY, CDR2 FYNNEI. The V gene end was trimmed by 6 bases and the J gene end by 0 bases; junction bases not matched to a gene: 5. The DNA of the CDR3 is TGTGCCAGCAGCGAGGGACAGAGCTCTGGAAACACCATATATTTT. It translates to CASSEGQSSGNTIYF.

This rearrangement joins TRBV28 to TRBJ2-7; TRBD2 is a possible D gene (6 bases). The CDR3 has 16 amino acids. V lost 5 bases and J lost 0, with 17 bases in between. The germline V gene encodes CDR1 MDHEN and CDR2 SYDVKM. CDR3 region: CASSLPLPGASYEQYF. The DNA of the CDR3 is TGTGCCAGCAGTCTACCACTCCCGGGAGCCTCCTACGAGCAGTACTTC.

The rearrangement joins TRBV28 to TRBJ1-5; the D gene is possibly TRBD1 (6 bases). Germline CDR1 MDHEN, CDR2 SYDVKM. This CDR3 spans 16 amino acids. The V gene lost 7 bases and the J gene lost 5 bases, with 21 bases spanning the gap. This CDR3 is CASTTQGPVGDQPQHF. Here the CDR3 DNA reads TGTGCCAGCACCACCCAGGGGCCAGTGGGGGATCAGCCCCAGCATTTT. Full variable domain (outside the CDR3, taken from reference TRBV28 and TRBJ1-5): DVKVTQSSRYLVKRTGEKVFLECVQDMDHENMFWYRQDPGLGLRLIYFSYDVKMKEKGDIPEGYSVSREKKERFSLILESASTNQTSMYLCASTTQGPVGDQPQHFGDGTRLSIL.

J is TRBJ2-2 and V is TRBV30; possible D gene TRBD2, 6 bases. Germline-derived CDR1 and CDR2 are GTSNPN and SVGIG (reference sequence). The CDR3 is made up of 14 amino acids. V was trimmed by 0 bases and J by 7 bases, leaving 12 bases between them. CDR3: CAWSVLGGLGELFF. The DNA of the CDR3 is TGTGCCTGGAGTGTACTGGGGGGACTCGGGGAGCTGTTTTTT. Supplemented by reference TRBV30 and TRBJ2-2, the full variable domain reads SQTIHQWPATLVQPVGSPLSLECTVEGTSNPNLYWYRQAAGRGLQLLFYSVGIGQISSEVPQNLSASRPQDRQFILSSKKLLLSDSGFYLCAWSVLGGLGELFFGEGSRLTVL.

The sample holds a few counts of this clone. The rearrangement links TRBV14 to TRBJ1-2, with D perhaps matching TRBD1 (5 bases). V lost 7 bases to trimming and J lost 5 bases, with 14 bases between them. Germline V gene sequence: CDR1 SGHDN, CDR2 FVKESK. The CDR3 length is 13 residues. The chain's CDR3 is CASTPVRGYGYTF. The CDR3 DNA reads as TGTGCCAGCACCCCCGTTAGGGGATATGGCTACACCTTC.

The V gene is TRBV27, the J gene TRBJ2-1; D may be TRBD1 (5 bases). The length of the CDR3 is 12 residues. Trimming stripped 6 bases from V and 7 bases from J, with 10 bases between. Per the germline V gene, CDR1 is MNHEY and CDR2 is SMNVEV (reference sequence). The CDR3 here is CASRDIRNEQFF. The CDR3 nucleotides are TGTGCCAGCAGGGACATTCGGAATGAGCAGTTCTTC.

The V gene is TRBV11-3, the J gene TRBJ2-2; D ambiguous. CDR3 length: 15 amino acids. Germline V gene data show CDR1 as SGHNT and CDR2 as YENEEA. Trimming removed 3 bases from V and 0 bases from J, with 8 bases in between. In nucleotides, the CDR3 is TGTGCCAGCAGCTTGAGACAAACGAACACCGGGGAGCTGTTTTTT. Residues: CASSLRQTNTGELFF.

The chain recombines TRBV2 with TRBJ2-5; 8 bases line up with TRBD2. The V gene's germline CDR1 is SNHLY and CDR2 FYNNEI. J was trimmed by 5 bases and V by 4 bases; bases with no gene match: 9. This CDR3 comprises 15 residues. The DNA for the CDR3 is TGTGCCAGCAGTGCCTTGCGGGGGGAAGTGGAGACCCAGTACTTC. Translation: CASSALRGEVETQYF.

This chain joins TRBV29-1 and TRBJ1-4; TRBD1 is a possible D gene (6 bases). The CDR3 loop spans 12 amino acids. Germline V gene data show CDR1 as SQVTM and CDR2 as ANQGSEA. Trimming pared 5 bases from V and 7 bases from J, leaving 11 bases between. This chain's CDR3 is CSVKGGSEKLFF. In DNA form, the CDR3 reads TGCAGCGTTAAGGGGGGGAGTGAAAAACTGTTTTTT.

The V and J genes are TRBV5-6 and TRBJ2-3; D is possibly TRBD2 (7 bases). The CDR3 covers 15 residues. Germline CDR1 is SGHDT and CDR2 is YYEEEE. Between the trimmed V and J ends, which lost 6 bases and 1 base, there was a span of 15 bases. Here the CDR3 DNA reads TGTGCCAGCATCCTCAAGGGGGGGGGCACAGATACGCAGTATTTT. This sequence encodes CASILKGGGTDTQYF.

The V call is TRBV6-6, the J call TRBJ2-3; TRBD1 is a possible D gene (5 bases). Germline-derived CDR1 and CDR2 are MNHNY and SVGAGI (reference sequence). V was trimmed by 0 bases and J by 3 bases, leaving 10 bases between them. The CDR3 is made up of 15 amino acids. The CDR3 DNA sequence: TGTGCCAGCAGTTACTCGTCTAGGGGTACAGATACGCAGTATTTT. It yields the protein CASSYSSRGTDTQYF.

This CDR3 is CASSRAGPRRDTQYF. The CDR3 DNA reads TGTGCCAGCAGTAGGGCGGGGCCACGGCGGGATACGCAGTATTTT. The chain combines TRBV6-5 with TRBJ2-3; possible D gene TRBD2, 6 bases. Trimming pared 5 bases from V and 6 bases from J, leaving 18 bases between. The CDR3 has 15 amino acids. Germline assignment: CDR1 MNHEY and CDR2 SVGAGI.

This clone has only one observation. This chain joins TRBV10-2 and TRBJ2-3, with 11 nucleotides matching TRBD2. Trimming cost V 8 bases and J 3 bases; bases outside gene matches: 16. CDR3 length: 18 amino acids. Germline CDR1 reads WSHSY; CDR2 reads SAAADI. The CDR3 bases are TGCGCCAGCCTTACACCCTTAGCGGGGGGGCTCAAAACAGATACGCAGTATTTT. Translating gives CASLTPLAGGLKTDTQYF.

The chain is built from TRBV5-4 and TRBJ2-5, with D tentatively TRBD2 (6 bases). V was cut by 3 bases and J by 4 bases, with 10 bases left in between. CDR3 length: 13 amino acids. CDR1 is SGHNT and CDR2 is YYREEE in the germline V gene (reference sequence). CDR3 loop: CASSSWGGETQYF. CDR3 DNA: TGTGCCAGCAGCTCGTGGGGAGGAGAGACCCAGTACTTC.

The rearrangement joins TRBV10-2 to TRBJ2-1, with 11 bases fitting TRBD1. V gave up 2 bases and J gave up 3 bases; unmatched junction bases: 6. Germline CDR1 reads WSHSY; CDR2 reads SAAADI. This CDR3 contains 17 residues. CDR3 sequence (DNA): TGCGCCAGCAGTGAGGCGAAGGGACAGGGGGTCTACAATGAGCAGTTCTTC. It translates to CASSEAKGQGVYNEQFF.

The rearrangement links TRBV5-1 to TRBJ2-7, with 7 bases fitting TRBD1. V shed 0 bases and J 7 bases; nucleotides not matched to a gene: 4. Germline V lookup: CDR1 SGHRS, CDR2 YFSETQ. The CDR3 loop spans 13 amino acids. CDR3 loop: CASSLGDSTEQYF. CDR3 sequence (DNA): TGCGCCAGCAGCTTGGGGGACAGCACGGAGCAGTACTTC.

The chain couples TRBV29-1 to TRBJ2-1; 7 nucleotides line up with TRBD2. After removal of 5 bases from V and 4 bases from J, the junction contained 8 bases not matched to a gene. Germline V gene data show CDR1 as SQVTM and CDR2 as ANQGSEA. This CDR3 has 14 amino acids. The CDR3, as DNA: TGCAGCGTTCAAGGTGGGAGGGTGTACAATGAGCAGTTCTTC. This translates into CSVQGGRVYNEQFF.